This TCR beta chain appears in the sequencing data of a study of cytomegalovirus exposure and HLA in healthy donors. The protocol was immunoSEQ multiplex PCR, while the TCRdb copy is restricted to in-frame clones and leaves out a portion. This sample has about 21,000 clones, with around 96% found just once. Findings of the study overall: Most observed TCR sequences were rare, whereas some public TCRs were detected in many donors. TCR beta chains numbering under 200 were designated cytomegalovirus-associated.

Note on this clone: Its target is not known.

The sequence was obtained from a man between 25 and 39 years old in good health and CMV-seropositive. The source material was PBMCs.

Here the CDR3 reads CASSQDMRDYSYNEQFF. The CDR3, as DNA: TGCGCCAGCAGCCAAGATATGCGGGACTACTCCTACAATGAGCAGTTCTTC. This sequence joins TRBV4-3 and TRBJ2-1; 7 bases match TRBD2. The germline gives CDR1 LGHNA, CDR2 YSLEER. CDR3 length: 17 amino acids. V was pared by 0 bases and J by 0 bases, with 5 bases of the junction left unmatched.